The 20 T cell receptor beta chains presented below share a single source sample, sequenced in a study of shared clonotypes between healthy human individuals. Sequencing was performed with immunoSEQ multiplex PCR; in TCRdb, only in-frame clones are kept and a portion is missing. The data contain some 1 million clones, under 80% of them singletons. The specimen sequenced was memory CD4+ T cells sorted from blood. Subset defined: CD45RA-negative fraction. These receptors were taken from a man younger than 30 in good health.

The V call is TRBV6-1, the J call TRBJ1-1, with 7 bases aligning to TRBD1. Germline trimming cut 4 bases from V and 3 bases from J; bases unmatched to any gene: 5. Germline V gives CDR1 MNHNS, CDR2 SASEGT. The CDR3 sequence is 14 residues long. The CDR3 is CASSVDRADTEAFF. CDR3 in DNA: TGTGCCAGCAGTGTAGACAGGGCAGACACTGAAGCTTTCTTT.

The chain recombines TRBV5-6 with TRBJ2-5; 12 positions match TRBD2. Per germline, CDR1 SGHDT and CDR2 YYEEEE. This CDR3 is built from 17 residues. The junction had 9 bases not matched to a gene; V was cut back by 6 bases and J by 0 bases. The DNA of the CDR3 is TGTGCCAGCAACCGACTAGCGGGGGTTGCGTACCAAGAGACCCAGTACTTC. This gives the protein CASNRLAGVAYQETQYF.

V gene TRBV7-2 combines with J gene TRBJ2-7; 8 bases are shared with TRBD1. This CDR3 contains 14 residues. V shed 6 bases, J shed 7 bases, and the junction held 11 bases outside the gene matches. CDR1 and CDR2 from the germline V gene are SGHTA and FQGNSA. The CDR3: CASSPTQGAREQYF. The CDR3 nucleotides read TGTGCCAGCAGTCCCACCCAGGGGGCAAGAGAGCAGTACTTC.

J is TRBJ2-7 and V is TRBV5-4; D is ambiguous. Germline values: CDR1 SGHNT, CDR2 YYREEE (reference sequence). Trimming removed 4 bases at V and 9 bases at J, with 23 bases between. The CDR3 length is 15 residues. The CDR3 sequence: CASSIPGPEIPTQYF. DNA for the CDR3: TGTGCCAGCAGCATTCCCGGGCCCGAGATTCCGACGCAGTACTTC.

The V gene is TRBV9, the J gene TRBJ2-5; 10 nucleotides agree with TRBD1. The CDR3 loop spans 17 amino acids. Germline V gene data show CDR1 as SGDLS and CDR2 as YYNGEE. Trimming took 4 bases from V and 2 from J; bases not matched to a gene: 11. Here the CDR3 DNA reads TGTGCCAGCAGCACACGGGGACAGGGGAAGTTTCAAGAGACCCAGTACTTC. Its protein product is CASSTRGQGKFQETQYF.

The V call is TRBV4-1, the J call TRBJ2-7; no definite D call. V lost 1 base and J 0 bases, leaving 10 bases between the germline ends. The CDR3 extends over 15 amino acids. Germline CDR1 and CDR2: MGHRA and YSYEKL. The CDR3 protein is CASSQVGQSSYEQYF. CDR3 bases: TGCGCCAGCAGCCAAGTCGGGCAGTCCTCCTACGAGCAGTACTTC.

This clone came up once. The genes are TRBV18 and TRBJ2-7; TRBD1 aligns across 7 bases. Germline-derived CDR1 and CDR2 are KGHSH and LQKENI. The CDR3 contains 15 residues. V shed 4 bases, J shed 1 base, and the junction held 7 bases outside the gene matches. The CDR3 coding sequence is TGTGCCAGCTCACTTGGGACAGCCTTTTCCTACGAGCAGTACTTC. Protein product: CASSLGTAFSYEQYF.

This clone was observed once. This chain joins TRBV5-4 and TRBJ1-6, with 9 nucleotides matching TRBD1. This CDR3 region has 17 residues. The trim removed 2 bases at V and 10 bases at J, leaving 13 bases unmatched. Germline CDR1 SGHNT, CDR2 YYREEE (reference sequence). The CDR3: CASSFLTGGAGGSPLHF. CDR3 in DNA: TGTGCCAGCAGCTTTCTCACAGGGGGCGCAGGAGGATCACCCCTCCACTTT.

The chain joins TRBV11-2 to TRBJ1-1, with unresolved D. Germline V gene sequence: CDR1 SGHAT, CDR2 FQNNGV. This CDR3 region has 14 residues. V lost 4 bases and J 7 bases, leaving 16 bases between the germline ends. DNA of the CDR3: TGTGCCAGCAGCTCAAACCTAGGACGGAGTGAAGCTTTCTTT. This sequence encodes CASSSNLGRSEAFF.

The J gene is TRBJ2-7, the V gene TRBV30; possible D gene TRBD1, 6 bases. CDR3 length: 13 amino acids. Germline CDR1 and CDR2: GTSNPN and SVGIG (reference sequence). Between the trimmed V and J ends, which lost 0 bases and 7 bases, there was a span of 13 bases. The CDR3 sequence is CAWSVRQDGEQYF. The CDR3 DNA reads as TGTGCCTGGAGTGTTAGACAGGACGGGGAGCAGTACTTC.

The CDR3, as DNA: TGTGCCAGCAGCCGACGTCCAGGACAGGGGGAAGCTGCCCAGCATTTT. Translation: CASSRRPGQGEAAQHF. The chain joins TRBV28 to TRBJ1-5, with 10 nucleotides matching TRBD1. Unmatched junction bases numbered 16, after V lost 6 bases and J lost 11 bases. The CDR3 spans 16 residues. In germline, CDR1 is MDHEN, CDR2 SYDVKM.

This clone has a single count. The gene calls are TRBV18 and TRBJ1-1, with a tentative D call TRBD1 (5 bases). Per germline, CDR1 KGHSH and CDR2 LQKENI. This CDR3 contains 14 residues. Trimming left V 4 bases short and J 5 bases short, with 14 bases between. In DNA, the CDR3 is TGTGCCAGCTCACGCCTGGGGGGTTTGACTGAAGCTTTCTTT. This encodes CASSRLGGLTEAFF.

This chain links TRBV29-1 with TRBJ2-1; 9 bases align to TRBD2. Germline assignment: CDR1 SQVTM and CDR2 ANQGSEA. This CDR3 has 9 residues. The V segment lost 4 bases and the J segment 16 bases; nucleotides outside the gene matches: 2. For the CDR3, the DNA is TGCAGCGTTGTGGGACTAGCCTTCTTC. Protein: CSVVGLAFF.

The chain has TRBV2 and TRBJ2-1; D might be TRBD2 (6 bases). V shed 7 bases and J shed 2 bases, with 9 bases lying between them. The CDR3 has 13 amino acids. The germline gives CDR1 SNHLY, CDR2 FYNNEI. The CDR3 sequence is CASTLATYNEQFF. In DNA form, the CDR3 reads TGTGCCAGCACTCTAGCGACCTACAATGAGCAGTTCTTC.

The chain employs TRBV18 and TRBJ2-1; D call uncertain. The CDR3 loop spans 15 amino acids. V was pared by 6 bases and J by 2 bases, with 14 bases between. Germline V gene sequence: CDR1 KGHSH, CDR2 LQKENI. The CDR3 reads CASSPILVTYNEQFF. CDR3 DNA sequence: TGTGCCAGCTCGCCAATACTGGTCACCTACAATGAGCAGTTCTTC.

V usage is TRBV19 and J usage is TRBJ1-5, with D maybe TRBD1 (5 bases). The V end was cut by 10 bases, the J end by 4 bases, with 17 bases between. There are 14 residues in the CDR3. Germline V gene data show CDR1 as LNHDA and CDR2 as SQIVND (reference sequence). CDR3 sequence: CATRTGRENQPQHF. CDR3 nucleotides: TGTGCCACCCGTACGGGCAGGGAGAATCAGCCCCAGCATTTT.

DNA for the CDR3: TGTGCCAGCAGGGTAGGACAGGGCATGGCTCAGCCCCAGCATTTT. Its protein product is CASRVGQGMAQPQHF. The J gene is TRBJ1-5, the V gene TRBV2; 8 nucleotides line up with TRBD1. From germline, CDR1 is SNHLY and CDR2 FYNNEI. V lost 6 bases to trimming and J lost 6 bases; unmatched junction nucleotides: 10. CDR3 length: 15 amino acids.

This clone came up a few times. The rearrangement joins TRBV12-5 to TRBJ1-2; D unclear. This CDR3 is built from 13 residues. The germline gives CDR1 LGHNT, CDR2 FRNRAP. V shed 1 base and J shed 10 bases, with 13 bases lying between them. CDR3 sequence (DNA): TGTGCTAGTGGTTTGGAACTACAGACCTCCTACACCTTC. This encodes CASGLELQTSYTF.

The rearrangement joins TRBV7-8 to TRBJ2-7, with D perhaps being TRBD1 or TRBD2 (5 bases each). Germline CDR1 reads SGHVS; CDR2 reads FQNEAQ. V gave up 1 base and J gave up 9 bases, with 13 bases separating them. The CDR3 length is 13 residues. The CDR3 nucleotides read TGTGCCAGCAGCTTAGGGGCGAGGGGTTCGCAGTACTTC. It encodes CASSLGARGSQYF.

The chain carries TRBV30 and TRBJ1-3; D ambiguous. V was trimmed by 1 base and J by 4 bases, leaving 8 bases between them. CDR3 length: 13 amino acids. Germline CDR1 and CDR2: GTSNPN and SVGIG (reference sequence). CDR3 in amino acids: CAWSAGLGNTIYF. DNA of the CDR3: TGTGCCTGGAGTGCCGGCCTGGGAAACACCATATATTTT.